Listed here are 21 T cell receptor beta chains from one sample, sequenced in a study of long-term antiretroviral therapy in people with HIV. This was the immunoSEQ v3.0 assay at survey level. TCRdb keeps only in-frame clones here, not all; method: immunoSEQ multiplex PCR. This sample has 30,000 to 35,000 clones; around 74% occur once, and the top ten carry roughly 3.5%. Sample: unsorted PBMCs, taken 3 years after starting antiretroviral therapy. The receptors come from a man in his fifties or sixties with HIV.

V usage is TRBV6-5 and J usage is TRBJ2-7, with D perhaps given as TRBD1 or TRBD2 (5 bases each). This CDR3 spans 15 amino acids. Germline V gene data show CDR1 as MNHEY and CDR2 as SVGAGI. The germline V and J ends were trimmed by 6 bases and 3 bases, with 18 bases remaining between them. CDR3 in amino acids: CASRRDREGFYEQYF. The CDR3 bases are TGTGCCAGCAGACGTGACAGAGAGGGCTTCTACGAGCAGTACTTC.

The chain couples TRBV6-5 to TRBJ2-7; tentative D call: TRBD2 (5 bases). The length of the CDR3 is 14 residues. The V end lost 4 bases, the J end lost 5 bases, and 15 bases lay between the germline ends. CDR1 and CDR2 from the germline V gene are MNHEY and SVGAGI. The CDR3 DNA sequence: TGTGCCAGCAGTTCCCCTGGCTTGCGGGACGAGCAGTACTTC. Its protein product is CASSSPGLRDEQYF.

The chain uses TRBV10-3 and TRBJ1-1; D is uncertain. Trimming removed 11 bases at V and 3 bases at J, with 16 bases between. CDR3 length equals 13 residues. Germline V lookup: CDR1 ENHRY, CDR2 SYGVKD. CDR3 bases: TGTGCCTCCAGCCAGGCTGGGGACACTGAAGCTTTCTTT. It codes for CASSQAGDTEAFF.

This sequence joins TRBV18 and TRBJ1-4, with D perhaps TRBD1 (6 bases). V dropped 5 bases and J dropped 5 bases, with 9 bases sitting between them. This CDR3 has 13 residues. CDR1 is KGHSH, CDR2 LQKENI, per germline. CDR3: CASSVDSNEKLFF. CDR3 coding DNA: TGTGCCAGCTCAGTGGACAGCAATGAAAAACTGTTTTTT.

The chain uses TRBV7-9 and TRBJ2-3; 7 bases agree with TRBD2. Trimming removed 0 bases from V and 0 bases from J; junction bases left unmatched: 6. Germline V CDR1 and CDR2: SEHNR, FQNEAQ (reference sequence). This CDR3 has 17 residues. CDR3 amino acids: CASSLAIGRGSTDTQYF. In DNA form, the CDR3 reads TGTGCCAGCAGCTTAGCCATCGGGCGGGGGAGCACAGATACGCAGTATTTT.

DNA of the CDR3: TGTGCCAGCAGTTTAATTTCTAGCGGGGGTTACGAGCAGTACTTC. Amino acid sequence: CASSLISSGGYEQYF. This rearrangement joins TRBV28 to TRBJ2-7; 10 bases match TRBD2. V lost 2 bases, J lost 4 bases, and 5 bases stayed unmatched. The CDR3 is 15 residues long. The germline gives CDR1 MDHEN, CDR2 SYDVKM.

V gene TRBV28 combines with J gene TRBJ2-7, with D perhaps given as TRBD1 or TRBD2 (5 bases each). Germline lookup yields CDR1 MDHEN and CDR2 SYDVKM. Trimming took off 4 bases at V and 2 bases at J, with 18 bases between the two ends. The CDR3 has 16 residues. Written as DNA, the CDR3 is TGTGCCAGCAGTTCTGCTGGGGCTAGCAGTACCTACGAGCAGTACTTC. Protein sequence: CASSSAGASSTYEQYF.

This chain joins TRBV6-1 and TRBJ2-7; a weak D match, TRBD2 (6 bases). The ends were cut back, 6 bases at V and 11 bases at J, with 20 bases in the middle. The length of the CDR3 is 13 residues. Germline-derived CDR1 and CDR2 are MNHNS and SASEGT. The CDR3 is CASRVGEWGEKYF. In DNA form, the CDR3 reads TGTGCCAGCAGGGTAGGCGAGTGGGGGGAAAAGTACTTC.

The chain employs TRBV5-4 and TRBJ2-3; weak D call: TRBD1 (5 bases). Looked up from germline, CDR1 is SGHNT and CDR2 is YYREEE (reference sequence). Deletions cut 0 bases from V and 1 base from J, with 6 bases between. The CDR3 sequence is 14 residues long. CDR3 nucleotides: TGTGCCAGCAGCTTGGACAGGCGCACAGATACGCAGTATTTT. Amino acids: CASSLDRRTDTQYF.

The CDR3 loop reads CASSFGLTGVTDTQYF. CDR3 DNA sequence: TGTGCCAGCAGCTTTGGGTTGACAGGGGTAACAGATACGCAGTATTTT. The chain uses TRBV7-9 and TRBJ2-3; 8 bases line up with TRBD1. There are 16 residues in the CDR3. Per the germline V gene, CDR1 is SEHNR and CDR2 is FQNEAQ (reference sequence). V dropped 3 bases and J dropped 3; count of bases not matched to a gene: 8. Full variable domain (outside the CDR3, taken from reference TRBV7-9 and TRBJ2-3): DTGVSQNPRHKITKRGQNVTFRCDPISEHNRLYWYRQTLGQGPEFLTYFQNEAQLEKSRLLSDRFSAERPKGSFSTLEIQRTEQGDSAMYLCASSFGLTGVTDTQYFGPGTRLTVL.

This rearrangement joins TRBV7-9 to TRBJ2-5, with D possibly TRBD1 on 5 matching bases. CDR1 is SEHNR and CDR2 is FQNEAQ in the germline V gene (reference sequence). CDR3 length equals 15 residues. V was pared by 3 bases and J by 3 bases, with 14 bases between. The CDR3, as DNA: TGTGCCAGCAGCTTCGGTGGGGCGACCGAAGAGACCCAGTACTTC. The encoded protein is CASSFGGATEETQYF.

The V gene is TRBV5-1, the J gene TRBJ2-1; D not resolved. Germline values: CDR1 SGHRS, CDR2 YFSETQ. Trimming left V 0 bases short and J 9 bases short, with 16 bases between. This CDR3 spans 15 amino acids. The CDR3 is CASSLEVRGIGEQFF. The DNA of the CDR3 is TGCGCCAGCAGCTTGGAAGTCAGAGGTATAGGTGAGCAGTTCTTC.

The chain uses TRBV5-6 and TRBJ2-1, with D possibly being TRBD1 or TRBD2 (5 bases each). Germline CDR1 reads SGHDT; CDR2 reads YYEEEE. This CDR3 spans 13 amino acids. Trimming cost V 2 bases and J 4 bases, with 7 bases left between them. CDR3 in DNA: TGTGCCAGCAGCTTCGAGGGGTACAATGAGCAGTTCTTC. Encoded protein: CASSFEGYNEQFF.

The chain is built from TRBV7-9 and TRBJ1-1; the D is unclear. Germline CDR1 and CDR2: SEHNR and FQNEAQ (reference sequence). The CDR3 has 14 amino acids. The V gene lost 3 bases and the J gene lost 1 base, with 9 bases spanning the gap. The CDR3 loop reads CASSLFMENTEAFF. CDR3 coding DNA: TGTGCCAGCAGCTTGTTTATGGAGAACACTGAAGCTTTCTTT.

In its sample, this clone was seen a few times. The rearrangement joins TRBV4-3 to TRBJ1-3; 8 positions match TRBD1. This CDR3 comprises 15 residues. Per the germline V gene, CDR1 is LGHNA and CDR2 is YSLEER. The V segment lost 4 bases and the J segment 4 bases; nucleotides outside the gene matches: 6. CDR3 bases: TGCGCCAGCAGCCCCCAGGGGGCCTGGGGAAACACCATATATTTT. It codes for CASSPQGAWGNTIYF.

V and J are TRBV5-5 and TRBJ2-1, with D possibly matching TRBD1 (6 bases). V was cut by 6 bases and J by 2 bases, with 15 bases left in between. Germline V gene lookup returns CDR1 SGHKS and CDR2 YYEKEE (reference sequence). The CDR3 is 15 residues long. Written as DNA, the CDR3 is TGTGCCAGCACGATCAGGTACAGGGCCTACAATGAGCAGTTCTTC. Encoded protein: CASTIRYRAYNEQFF.

V usage is TRBV6-5 and J usage is TRBJ1-2; D gene uncertain. Germline values: CDR1 MNHEY, CDR2 SVGAGI. This CDR3 region has 14 residues. Trimming pared 5 bases from V and 5 bases from J, leaving 15 bases between. The CDR3 protein is CASSRTGSHYGYTF. The CDR3 nucleotides read TGTGCCAGCAGTAGGACGGGTTCACATTATGGCTACACCTTC.

CDR3 DNA sequence: TGTGCCAGCAGCCCCCCAGCTAGCGGGATCTACGAGCAGTACTTC. It yields the protein CASSPPASGIYEQYF. The chain employs TRBV5-6 and TRBJ2-7; 9 bases are shared with TRBD2. The J segment lost 3 bases and the V segment lost 4 bases, leaving 8 bases of the junction unmatched. This CDR3 is 15 amino acids long. Germline V gene sequence: CDR1 SGHDT, CDR2 YYEEEE.

This chain uses TRBV5-6 with TRBJ2-7; unclear D gene. Germline CDR1 and CDR2: SGHDT and YYEEEE. This CDR3 has 15 residues. Deletions cut 0 bases from V and 4 bases from J, with 14 bases between. CDR3 coding DNA: TGTGCCAGCAGCTTGGGCCCAATCGTGGGGTACGAGCAGTACTTC. Encoded protein: CASSLGPIVGYEQYF.

The rearrangement links TRBV7-6 to TRBJ1-1; D ambiguous. Germline V gene lookup returns CDR1 SGHVS and CDR2 FNYEAQ. The germline V and J ends were trimmed by 5 bases and 1 base, with 8 bases remaining between them. The CDR3 has 13 amino acids. This chain's CDR3 is CASSRRQNTEAFF. The CDR3 bases are TGTGCCAGCAGCCGACGACAGAACACTGAAGCTTTCTTT.

The gene calls are TRBV27 and TRBJ2-7; 8 nucleotides match TRBD2. The trim removed 3 bases at V and 3 bases at J, leaving 1 base unmatched. Germline assignment: CDR1 MNHEY and CDR2 SMNVEV (reference sequence). The length of the CDR3 is 13 residues. In nucleotides, the CDR3 is TGTGCCAGCAGTTTTCGGGGGGGCTACGAGCAGTACTTC. It is translated as CASSFRGGYEQYF.